This T cell receptor (beta chain) was found in a study of T cells after yellow fever vaccination. The wider study: Preparing low-cell-number fractions relied on SMART-Seq v4 Ultra Low Input. Whole-study results and caveats: Clonotypes shared by both compartments, CD4 and CD8, made up a small share. There was a possibility that FACS-sorted repertoires contained abundant clonotypes contaminating from the bulk population.

The ends were cut back, 5 bases at V and 4 bases at J, with 8 bases in the middle. The CDR3 runs 12 residues. TCRdb reprocessed the 5' RACE reads with MiXCR, giving one entry per CDR3 protein. Here the sample spans some 350,000 distinct CDR3 sequences, approximately 10% being singletons. This clonotype was seen a handful of times. What it binds is not known. The rearrangement links TRBV12-3 or TRBV12-4 to TRBJ1-2, with unresolved D. Source: PBMCs, taken on the day of the first yellow fever vaccination. This receptor was taken from a man younger than 35 who received the YFV17D yellow fever vaccine. CDR3 nucleotide sequence: TGTGCCAGCAGTCGGGCCTTCTATGGCTACACCTTC. Protein product: CASSRAFYGYTF.